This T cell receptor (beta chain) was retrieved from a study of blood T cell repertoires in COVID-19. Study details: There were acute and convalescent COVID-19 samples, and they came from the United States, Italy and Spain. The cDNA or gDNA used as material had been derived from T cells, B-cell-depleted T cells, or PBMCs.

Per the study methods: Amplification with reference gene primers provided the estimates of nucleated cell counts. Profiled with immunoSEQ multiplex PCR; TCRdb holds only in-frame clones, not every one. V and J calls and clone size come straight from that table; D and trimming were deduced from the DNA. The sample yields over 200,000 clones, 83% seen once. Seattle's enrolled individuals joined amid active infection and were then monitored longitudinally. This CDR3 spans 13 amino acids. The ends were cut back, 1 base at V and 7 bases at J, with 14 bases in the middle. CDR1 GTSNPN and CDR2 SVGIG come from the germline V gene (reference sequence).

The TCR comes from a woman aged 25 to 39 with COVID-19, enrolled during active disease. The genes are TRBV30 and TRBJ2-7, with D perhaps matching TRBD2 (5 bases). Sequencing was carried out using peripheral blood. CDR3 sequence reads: CAWSGTGGWEQYF. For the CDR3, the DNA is TGTGCCTGGAGTGGAACTGGAGGATGGGAGCAGTACTTC.